The 23 T cell receptor beta chains below come from one sample, sequenced in a study of blood T cell repertoires in COVID-19. Measured with immunoSEQ multiplex PCR; TCRdb has only the in-frame clones, and not every one. The sample has roughly 220,000 clones; approximately 80% are singletons. Specimen: PBMCs or T cells enriched from blood (not recorded which). The origin of the receptors is a man younger than 45 with acute COVID-19.

The rearrangement uses TRBV7-6 and TRBJ2-7; 10 nucleotides line up with TRBD1. The junction had 11 bases not matched to a gene; V was cut back by 5 bases and J by 7 bases. The germline V gene encodes CDR1 SGHVS and CDR2 FNYEAQ. There are 15 residues in the CDR3. CDR3 coding DNA: TGTGCCAGCAGCCCGAACAGACAGGGGGCGCGGGAGCAGTACTTC. Amino acid sequence: CASSPNRQGAREQYF.

The sample holds one count of this clone. The rearrangement joins TRBV5-1 to TRBJ2-1; the D gene is possibly TRBD1 (5 bases). V lost 4 bases and J 1 base, leaving 15 bases between the germline ends. Germline values: CDR1 SGHRS, CDR2 YFSETQ. The CDR3 has 16 amino acids. Here the CDR3 reads CASSLTPGSSYNEQFF. CDR3 sequence (DNA): TGCGCCAGCAGCCTAACCCCAGGGTCGTCCTACAATGAGCAGTTCTTC.

CDR3 sequence reads: CASSRDRGPNEQFF. CDR3 DNA sequence: TGCGCCAGCAGCAGGGACAGGGGTCCCAATGAGCAGTTCTTC. V and J are TRBV4-1 and TRBJ2-1, with 10 bases identical to TRBD1. Germline CDR1 MGHRA, CDR2 YSYEKL. Trimming removed 5 bases from V and 6 bases from J; junction bases left unmatched: 4. The CDR3 is 14 amino acids.

The rearrangement uses TRBV3-1 (or the pseudogene TRBV3-2) and TRBJ1-5; unclear D gene. CDR1 and CDR2 from the germline V gene are LGHDT and YNNKEL (reference sequence). This CDR3 has 15 residues. V lost 0 bases, J lost 4 bases, and 10 bases lay in between. This CDR3 is CASSQDVTRNQPQHF. The CDR3 nucleotides read TGTGCCAGCAGCCAAGATGTGACACGGAATCAGCCCCAGCATTTT.

The V and J genes are TRBV6-5 and TRBJ2-7; D possibly corresponds to TRBD2 (5 bases). The CDR3 runs to 14 residues. Between the trimmed V and J ends, which lost 4 bases and 3 bases, there was a span of 13 bases. Looked up from germline, CDR1 is MNHEY and CDR2 is SVGAGI. DNA of the CDR3: TGTGCCAGCAGTTCATTGAAAGGAGGCTACGAGCAGTACTTC. Its translation is CASSSLKGGYEQYF.

This clone was picked up a small number of times. The V call is TRBV5-1, the J call TRBJ2-2; the match to TRBD2 covers 10 bases. The CDR3 contains 16 residues. V lost 1 base, J lost 5 bases, and 5 bases stayed unmatched. Germline V CDR1 and CDR2: SGHRS, YFSETQ. The CDR3 DNA reads TGCGCCAGCAGCTTGTCGCTAGCGGGGGAGACCGGGGAGCTGTTTTTT. Protein: CASSLSLAGETGELFF.

V gene TRBV7-6 combines with J gene TRBJ2-2; 7 bases are shared with TRBD2. The germline CDR1 and CDR2 sequences are SGHVS and FNYEAQ. Losses at the gene ends were 8 bases for V and 1 base for J; bases not matched to a gene: 7. There are 15 residues in the CDR3. CDR3 protein: CASSWAGENTGELFF. As DNA, the CDR3 is TGTGCCAGCTCTTGGGCGGGGGAGAACACCGGGGAGCTGTTTTTT.

The J gene is TRBJ2-7, the V gene TRBV20-1; no reliable D call. The V gene's germline CDR1 is DFQATT and CDR2 SNEGSKA (reference sequence). The CDR3 runs to 11 residues. The V and J ends lost 5 bases and 11 bases respectively, with 16 bases between them. CDR3: CSARFQEPEYF. CDR3 bases: TGCAGTGCTCGTTTCCAGGAACCGGAGTACTTC.

The genes are TRBV18 and TRBJ2-7; D unclear. This CDR3 contains 13 residues. Germline lookup yields CDR1 KGHSH and CDR2 LQKENI. With 2 bases removed from V and 3 bases from J, the gap between germline ends came to 8 bases. The CDR3 reads CASSPLRGYEQYF. The CDR3 coding sequence is TGTGCCAGCTCACCATTACGAGGCTACGAGCAGTACTTC.

This clone turned up a few times. This chain links TRBV7-3 with TRBJ2-3; 14 nucleotides match TRBD2. The V gene's germline CDR1 is SGHTA and CDR2 FQGTGA. With 1 base clipped from V and 0 bases from J, the junction kept 6 bases outside the gene matches. CDR3 length: 19 residues. The CDR3 spells CASSLKGLAGALSTDTQYF. The CDR3 DNA follows: TGTGCCAGCAGCTTAAAGGGACTAGCGGGGGCTTTAAGCACAGATACGCAGTATTTT.

V is TRBV28 and J is TRBJ2-5; tentatively, D is TRBD1 (6 bases). Germline V lookup: CDR1 MDHEN, CDR2 SYDVKM. V was pared by 5 bases and J by 5 bases, with 12 bases between. The CDR3 extends over 13 amino acids. The CDR3 spells CASSIRGGETQYF. For the CDR3, the DNA is TGTGCCAGCAGTATCAGGGGCGGGGAGACCCAGTACTTC.

This chain links TRBV6-5 with TRBJ2-2; D might be TRBD2 (6 bases). Looked up from germline, CDR1 is MNHEY and CDR2 is SVGAGI. The CDR3 loop spans 14 amino acids. V was shortened by 0 bases and J by 7 bases, with 9 bases between the two germline ends. The DNA for the CDR3 is TGTGCCAGCAGTTACTCCCCGGGGGTCGGGGAGCTGTTTTTT. Protein product: CASSYSPGVGELFF.

Written as DNA, the CDR3 is TGTGCCAGCAGTGAGGTCCCTACAGGGGGGGAAGATTCACCCCTCCACTTT. Protein product: CASSEVPTGGEDSPLHF. This chain uses TRBV6-1 with TRBJ1-6; 8 bases fit TRBD1. V shed 3 bases and J 8 bases; nucleotides not matched to a gene: 12. This CDR3 is 17 amino acids long. Germline CDR1 MNHNS, CDR2 SASEGT.

Comment on this clone: The sample holds other DNA sequences that translate to the same CDR3. CDR3 sequence (DNA): TGTGCCAGCAGCGTAGCAGCGGGGGGGCTCGGCGATACGCAGTATTTT. Encoded protein: CASSVAAGGLGDTQYF. The rearrangement uses TRBV9 and TRBJ2-3, with 10 bases lining up with TRBD2. Trimming took 0 bases from V and 6 from J; bases not matched to a gene: 7. The CDR3 length is 16 residues. The germline V gene has CDR1 SGDLS and CDR2 YYNGEE.

The V and J genes are TRBV3-1 (or the pseudogene TRBV3-2) and TRBJ1-2; maybe TRBD1 (6 bases). CDR3 length equals 16 residues. The V gene's germline CDR1 is LGHDT and CDR2 YNNKEL (reference sequence). Trimming pared 4 bases from V and 3 bases from J, leaving 18 bases between. CDR3 residues: CASSRYQEGGDYGYTF. In nucleotides, the CDR3 is TGTGCCAGCAGCCGGTACCAGGAGGGGGGGGACTATGGCTACACCTTC.

The CDR3 spells CASSVHRGGETQYF. In nucleotides, the CDR3 is TGTGCCAGCAGCGTGCACAGGGGGGGAGAGACCCAGTACTTC. The V gene is TRBV11-2, the J gene TRBJ2-5; D possibly corresponds to TRBD1 (8 bases). The CDR3 extends over 14 amino acids. Trimming removed 5 bases from V and 4 bases from J, with 14 bases in between. In germline, CDR1 is SGHAT, CDR2 FQNNGV.

V and J are TRBV16 and TRBJ2-7; tentative D call: TRBD1 (5 bases). V lost 0 bases to trimming and J lost 3 bases, with 9 bases between them. CDR1 and CDR2 from the germline V gene are KGHSY and FQNENV. This CDR3 is 14 amino acids long. CDR3 coding DNA: TGTGCCAGCAGCCAATCGGGCCAGGGCTACGAGCAGTACTTC. Translation: CASSQSGQGYEQYF.

This clone was picked up a small number of times. V and J are TRBV5-6 and TRBJ2-5; tentatively, D is TRBD2 (6 bases). The length of the CDR3 is 16 residues. With 1 base removed from V and 1 base from J, the gap between germline ends came to 14 bases. The germline V gene has CDR1 SGHDT and CDR2 YYEEEE. This chain's CDR3 is CASSLLAGSLQETQYF. The CDR3 DNA is TGTGCCAGCAGCTTGTTGGCGGGGAGCCTCCAAGAGACCCAGTACTTC.

The chain carries TRBV9 and TRBJ2-7, with D possibly TRBD2 on 6 matching bases. V was shortened by 5 bases and J by 2 bases, with 14 bases between the two germline ends. The CDR3 spans 14 residues. Per germline, CDR1 SGDLS and CDR2 YYNGEE. The CDR3 sequence is CASSLGGGTYEQYF. CDR3 coding DNA: TGTGCCAGCAGTTTGGGAGGAGGGACCTACGAGCAGTACTTC.

The J gene is TRBJ1-1, the V gene TRBV7-9, with TRBD1 as a possible D gene (5 bases). This CDR3 has 14 residues. Germline-derived CDR1 and CDR2 are SEHNR and FQNEAQ (reference sequence). Trimming removed 5 bases at V and 3 bases at J, with 13 bases between. CDR3 protein: CASSLGTADTEAFF. DNA for the CDR3: TGTGCCAGCAGCCTGGGGACTGCGGACACTGAAGCTTTCTTT.

The rearrangement uses TRBV5-1 and TRBJ1-4, with TRBD1 as a possible D gene (6 bases). In germline, CDR1 is SGHRS, CDR2 YFSETQ. The CDR3 has 15 residues. The V gene lost 7 bases and the J gene lost 6 bases, with 19 bases spanning the gap. This CDR3 is CASAYYLGGDEKLFF. The CDR3 DNA reads as TGCGCCAGCGCCTATTATTTAGGGGGTGATGAAAAACTGTTTTTT.

The genes are TRBV6-5 and TRBJ1-1; no firm D call. The CDR3 runs to 13 residues. Germline V gives CDR1 MNHEY, CDR2 SVGAGI. V gave up 7 bases and J gave up 0 bases, with 9 bases separating them. The CDR3 region is CASINTVNTEAFF. DNA of the CDR3: TGTGCCAGCATTAACACCGTGAACACTGAAGCTTTCTTT.

J is TRBJ1-3 and V is TRBV9; D uncertain. The CDR3 loop spans 15 amino acids. The V end lost 3 bases, the J end lost 0 bases, and 10 bases lay between the germline ends. The V gene's germline CDR1 is SGDLS and CDR2 YYNGEE. The DNA of the CDR3 is TGTGCCAGCAGCGCCGCCAACAACTCTGGAAACACCATATATTTT. Amino acid sequence: CASSAANNSGNTIYF.